The 17 T cell receptor beta chains reported below all come from one sample, sequenced in a study of CD8 T cells in ankylosing spondylitis. One entry per CDR3 protein, called by TCRdb with MiXCR from the 5' RACE reads. The sample has over 450,000 distinct CDR3 sequences; about an eighth are singletons. No antigens are known for them. Whole-study results and caveats: A TCR beta motif made of fewer than ten highly homologous variants seemed typical of ankylosing spondylitis blood.

Sequenced: blood, either unsorted or a sorted T cell fraction (not recorded which). The receptor set was obtained from a male donor with ankylosing spondylitis.

This clonotype has only a few counts. The genes are TRBV5-1 and TRBJ1-2; 7 bases line up with TRBD1. The length of the CDR3 is 15 residues. CDR1 is SGHRS, CDR2 YFSETQ, per germline. J lost 5 bases, V lost 4 bases, and 11 bases had no gene match. DNA of the CDR3: TGCGCCAGCAGCGCCGACAGGGCGGTCAATTATGGCTACACCTTC. It yields the protein CASSADRAVNYGYTF.

This clonotype appeared many times. This chain uses TRBV12-5 with TRBJ1-2; possibly TRBD1 for D (5 bases). V was clipped by 7 bases and J by 7 bases, with 16 bases between them. CDR3 length: 13 amino acids. Germline V gene data show CDR1 as LGHNT and CDR2 as FRNRAP. CDR3 protein: CASAPSGGTGYTF. CDR3 DNA sequence: TGTGCTAGTGCCCCGTCGGGAGGGACTGGCTACACCTTC.

The chain couples TRBV20-1 to TRBJ1-1; possible D gene TRBD1, 6 bases. Germline CDR1 DFQATT, CDR2 SNEGSKA (reference sequence). V lost 6 bases and J 5 bases, leaving 28 bases between the germline ends. The CDR3 covers 17 residues. CDR3 sequence: CSARDKRAGTLLTEAFF. CDR3 sequence (DNA): TGCAGTGCCCGAGATAAAAGGGCCGGGACATTACTAACTGAAGCTTTCTTT.

This clonotype was seen more than once but under ten times. The chain has TRBV20-1 and TRBJ1-5; 7 positions agree with TRBD1. This CDR3 has 14 residues. The junction had 7 bases not matched to a gene; V was cut back by 6 bases and J by 2 bases. From germline, CDR1 is DFQATT and CDR2 SNEGSKA (reference sequence). CDR3 nucleotide sequence: TGCAGTGCCATAGACAGGGTCGGCAATCAGCCCCAGCATTTT. This gives the protein CSAIDRVGNQPQHF.

This clonotype has only one observation. The chain combines TRBV24-1 with TRBJ2-5; TRBD2 matches 7 bases. J was trimmed by 5 bases and V by 4 bases; bases with no gene match: 6. The CDR3 consists of 14 residues. Germline assignment: CDR1 KGHDR and CDR2 SFDVKD. CDR3 DNA: TGTGCCACCAGTGAGGGGAGGGCCTGGGAGACCCAGTACTTC. Its protein product is CATSEGRAWETQYF.

A few counts support this clonotype. The genes are TRBV12-3 or TRBV12-4 and TRBJ2-3; a weak D match, TRBD1 (6 bases). The CDR3 is 18 residues long. Trimming removed 5 bases from V and 4 bases from J, with 25 bases in between. The CDR3 sequence: CASSHRVKSGMGPDTQYF. CDR3 coding DNA: TGTGCCAGCAGTCACAGGGTAAAGTCGGGAATGGGTCCAGATACGCAGTATTTT.

The CDR3, as DNA: TGCGCCAGCAGCTCGGGACTAGCGGGACTCGGGGAGCTGTTTTTT. Translating gives CASSSGLAGLGELFF. The chain links TRBV5-1 to TRBJ2-2; the match to TRBD2 covers 13 bases. With V trimmed by 3 bases and J by 7 bases, 3 bases remained unmatched. Germline CDR1 SGHRS, CDR2 YFSETQ. The CDR3 loop spans 15 amino acids. Supplemented by reference TRBV5-1 and TRBJ2-2, the full variable domain reads KAGVTQTPRYLIKTRGQQVTLSCSPISGHRSVSWYQQTPGQGLQFLFEYFSETQRNKGNFPGRFSGRQFSNSRSEMNVSTLELGDSALYLCASSSGLAGLGELFFGEGSRLTVL.

The gene calls are TRBV7-2 and TRBJ2-5, with a weak D call TRBD2 (6 bases). This CDR3 comprises 17 residues. The ends were cut back, 2 bases at V and 5 bases at J, with 21 bases in the middle. Germline CDR1 reads SGHTA; CDR2 reads FQGNSA. The CDR3 here is CASSLNVLVGSGETQYF. DNA of the CDR3: TGTGCCAGCAGCTTAAATGTACTAGTCGGAAGCGGGGAGACCCAGTACTTC.

In this sample, this clonotype turned up many times. The gene calls are TRBV7-2 and TRBJ2-1; D remains unclear. The CDR3 extends over 16 amino acids. V lost 2 bases and J 0 bases, leaving 11 bases between the germline ends. Germline assignment: CDR1 SGHTA and CDR2 FQGNSA. CDR3 sequence: CASSLHSNPSYNEQFF. DNA for the CDR3: TGTGCCAGCAGCTTACACTCCAATCCCTCCTACAATGAGCAGTTCTTC.

On this clonotype itself: With a much larger clone just one base away, this may be a read error. The rearrangement uses TRBV12-3 or TRBV12-4 and TRBJ1-4; maybe TRBD1 (5 bases). CDR3 length: 14 amino acids. The CDR3: CASCLDSYNEKLFF. The CDR3 nucleotides are TGTGCCAGCTGTTTAGACAGTTATAATGAAAAACTGTTTTTT.

This clonotype was observed at least ten times. The rearrangement links TRBV6-2 or TRBV6-3 to TRBJ2-2; D remains unclear. Germline V gives CDR1 MNHEY, CDR2 SVGEGT. Trimming pared 2 bases from V and 3 bases from J, leaving 4 bases between. This CDR3 is 13 amino acids long. CDR3 amino acids: CASSYGDTGELFF. The CDR3 region has the DNA TGTGCCAGCAGTTACGGAGACACCGGGGAGCTGTTTTTT.

The V and J genes are TRBV15 and TRBJ2-1; unclear D gene. The CDR3 consists of 13 residues. The V end lost 8 bases, the J end lost 0 bases, and 8 bases lay between the germline ends. The V gene's germline CDR1 is LNHNV and CDR2 YYDKDF (reference sequence). In nucleotides, the CDR3 is TGTGCCACCGGCCTACCCTCCTACAATGAGCAGTTCTTC. Amino acids: CATGLPSYNEQFF.

This chain links TRBV14 with TRBJ2-7; no clear D. Per the germline V gene, CDR1 is SGHDN and CDR2 is FVKESK. This CDR3 comprises 13 residues. V was cut by 5 bases and J by 3 bases, with 11 bases left in between. The CDR3 bases are TGTGCCAGCAGCGACACCCGGAACTACGAGCAGTACTTC. This sequence encodes CASSDTRNYEQYF. Filled out from reference TRBV14 and TRBJ2-7, the complete variable domain reads EAGVTQFPSHSVIEKGQTVTLRCDPISGHDNLYWYRRVMGKEIKFLLHFVKESKQDESGMPNNRFLAERTGGTYSTLKVQPAELEDSGVYFCASSDTRNYEQYFGPGTRLTVT.

The genes are TRBV7-9 and TRBJ1-2; TRBD1 aligns across 9 bases. The CDR3 is 16 residues long. CDR1 and CDR2 (germline): SEHNR, FQNEAQ (reference sequence). J gave up 4 bases and V 2 bases, and 8 bases lay outside the gene matches. CDR3: CASSLSTGGSSYGYTF. The CDR3 nucleotides read TGTGCCAGCAGCTTAAGTACAGGGGGCTCCTCCTATGGCTACACCTTC.

This clonotype was observed many times. The chain has TRBV10-2 and TRBJ2-3; 9 positions agree with TRBD1. J was trimmed by 5 bases and V by 0 bases; bases with no gene match: 9. Per the germline V gene, CDR1 is WSHSY and CDR2 is SAAADI. The CDR3 totals 17 residues. The CDR3 protein is CASSESTGGGGKDTQYF. As DNA, the CDR3 is TGCGCCAGCAGTGAGTCTACAGGGGGCGGTGGGAAAGATACGCAGTATTTT.

Concerning this clonotype itself: Just one base apart from a much larger clone, this may be a read error. V is TRBV4-2 and J is TRBJ2-2, with TRBD1 identical over 9 bases. Germline V gene data show CDR1 as LGHNA and CDR2 as YNFKEQ. CDR3 size: 17 residues. The CDR3 nucleotides are TGTGCCAGCAGCCAAGAAACAGGGGGCGCTCATATCGGGGTGCTGTTTTTT. Translating gives CASSQETGGAHIGVLFF.

This clonotype was found many times. The J gene is TRBJ2-1, the V gene TRBV12-3 or TRBV12-4, with D unresolved. V lost 5 bases and J lost 6, with 5 bases in between. This CDR3 contains 11 residues. The CDR3 spells CASSRLNEQFF. The CDR3 coding sequence is TGTGCCAGCAGTAGACTCAATGAGCAGTTCTTC.